Listed below are T cell receptor beta chains from one sample, sequenced in a study of T cell responses to AZD1222 COVID-19 vaccine. Profiling relied on immunoSEQ multiplex PCR, and the TCRdb table lists in-frame clones only, not all of them. The data hold some 130,000 clones, with roughly nine tenths observed a single time. The sample was peripheral blood, taken on day 0 of AZD1222 vaccination. Receptors were obtained from an adult in good health. The CDR3 runs from the conserved cysteine through the conserved F or W. A D gene is named only where the DNA matches it firmly. A row's size may be missing; if present it is once, few, many or a size class.

CDR3 protein	CDR3 DNA	clone size	V gene	J gene	D gene
CASSLEAGNTEAFF	TGCGCCAGCAGCTTGGAGGCAGGGAACACTGAAGCTTTCTTT	-	TRBV5-1	TRBJ1-1	-
CASSLKGQGYNSPLHF	TGCGCCAGCAGCTTAAAGGGACAGGGCTATAATTCACCCCTCCACTTT	-	TRBV5-1	TRBJ1-6	TRBD1
CASSRQGTSNTEAFF	TGTGCCAGCAGCAGACAAGGGACTTCGAACACTGAAGCTTTCTTT	-	TRBV7-9	TRBJ1-1	-
CASNTGTGGFGNTEAFF	TGCGCCAGCAACACGGGGACAGGGGGCTTTGGGAACACTGAAGCTTTCTTT	-	TRBV4-1	TRBJ1-1	TRBD1
CASSLEAEDTIYF	TGTGCCAGCAGCTTAGAGGCAGAAGATACCATATATTTT	-	TRBV11-2	TRBJ1-3	-
CASSSTSGENTGELFF	TGTGCCAGCTCATCTACTAGCGGGGAGAACACCGGGGAGCTGTTTTTT	-	TRBV18	TRBJ2-2	TRBD2
CASSPRGGAPNTEAFF	TGTGCCAGCAGCCCCCGAGGTGGGGCTCCGAACACTGAAGCTTTCTTT	-	TRBV7-8	TRBJ1-1	-
CASNRSGGRIYGYTF	TGTGCCAGCAACCGATCAGGGGGCCGCATCTATGGCTACACCTTC	-	TRBV21-1	TRBJ1-2	-
CASSLKNGAYQPQHF	TGTGCCAGCTCACTGAAGAATGGAGCCTATCAGCCCCAGCATTTT	-	TRBV18	TRBJ1-5	-
CASSPFPPGQNVLGYTF	TGTGCCAGCAGCCCCTTCCCCCCGGGACAGAATGTGCTCGGCTACACCTTC	-	TRBV14	TRBJ1-2	TRBD1
CASSLLNGNGYTF	TGTGCCAGCAGTTTATTGAATGGTAATGGCTACACCTTC	-	TRBV28	TRBJ1-2	-
CASSPTGTGGTQYF	TGTGCCAGCAGTCCCACCGGGACGGGCGGGACCCAGTACTTC	-	TRBV27	TRBJ2-5	-
CASSFFSGGRNEQFF	TGTGCCAGCAGCTTTTTTTCGGGGGGGAGGAATGAGCAGTTCTTC	-	TRBV5-4	TRBJ2-1	TRBD2
CASSATGTEKETQYF	TGTGCCAGCAGTGCTACAGGGACCGAGAAAGAGACCCAGTACTTC	-	TRBV28	TRBJ2-5	-
CASSEPHRETEAFF	TGCGCCAGCAGTGAGCCCCACAGGGAAACTGAAGCTTTCTTT	once	TRBV10-1	TRBJ1-1	-
CASSLGPGDSYEQYF	TGTGCCAGCAGCTTAGGACCAGGGGACTCCTACGAGCAGTACTTC	-	TRBV7-2	TRBJ2-7	-
CASSYTPRPDPGDSNQPQHF	TGTGCCAGCAGTTACACGCCCAGGCCCGACCCAGGAGATAGCAATCAGCCCCAGCATTTT	-	TRBV6-2/TRBV6-3	TRBJ1-5	-
CASSPDRSAEAFF	TGCGCCAGCAGCCCGGACAGGAGCGCTGAAGCTTTCTTT	-	TRBV5-1	TRBJ1-1	TRBD1
CATSDPETGGTEAFF	TGTGCCACCAGTGATCCTGAAACAGGGGGCACTGAAGCTTTCTTT	-	TRBV24-1	TRBJ1-1	TRBD1
CASSQEFRDSLNYGYTF	TGCGCCAGCAGCCAAGAGTTCCGGGACAGCCTAAACTATGGCTACACCTTC	-	TRBV4-3	TRBJ1-2	TRBD1
CASSPRGPNTEAFF	TGTGCCAGCTCACCCAGGGGGCCCAACACTGAAGCTTTCTTT	-	TRBV18	TRBJ1-1	TRBD1
CASSSGQGGSSYNSPLHF	TGCGCCAGCAGCTCCGGACAGGGAGGGAGCTCCTATAATTCACCCCTCCACTTT	-	TRBV5-1	TRBJ1-6	TRBD1
CASSRLNTEAFF	TGTGCCAGCAGTCGGTTGAACACTGAAGCTTTCTTT	-	TRBV6-5	TRBJ1-1	-
CASSLSMQGGSPLHF	TGTGCCAGCAGTTTATCGATGCAGGGTGGTTCACCCCTCCACTTT	-	TRBV27	TRBJ1-6	-
CASSFRTDNEKLFF	TGTGCCAGCAGTTTCCGGACAGATAATGAAAAACTGTTTTTT	-	TRBV27	TRBJ1-4	-
CASALRAGGLDTQYF	TGTGCCAGCGCCCTACGGGCGGGGGGGCTGGATACGCAGTATTTT	-	TRBV27	TRBJ2-3	TRBD2
CATSDPQDIQGYTF	TGTGCCACCAGTGATCCTCAGGACATCCAAGGCTACACCTTC	-	TRBV24-1	TRBJ1-2	-
CASSPGGKGIYEQYF	TGTGCCAGCAGCCCCGGGGGAAAGGGGATCTACGAGCAGTACTTC	-	TRBV7-7	TRBJ2-7	-
CASSDRANSGNTIYF	TGTGCCAGCAGTGACAGGGCGAACTCCGGAAACACCATATATTTT	-	TRBV7-8	TRBJ1-3	TRBD1
CASSLAGAINYGYTF	TGTGCCAGCAGCTTAGCGGGAGCTATCAACTATGGCTACACCTTC	-	TRBV7-2	TRBJ1-2	-
CASSYLGEGEQYF	TGTGCCAGCAGTTACTTGGGGGAGGGCGAGCAGTACTTC	-	TRBV6-2/TRBV6-3	TRBJ2-7	TRBD2
CASSVARDNSWEKLFF	TGTGCCAGCAGTGTAGCCCGGGACAACTCTTGGGAAAAACTGTTTTTT	-	TRBV6-1	TRBJ1-4	-
CASSLDEGQPQHF	TGTGCCAGCAGCCTGGACGAAGGCCAGCCCCAGCATTTT	-	TRBV6-4	TRBJ1-5	-
CASSRGAGFTEAFF	TGTGCCAGCAGCCGAGGGGCTGGCTTCACTGAAGCTTTCTTT	few	TRBV7-8	TRBJ1-1	-
CASSPRSGGPHRANEQFF	TGTGCCAGCAGCCCGAGGAGCGGGGGGCCCCACCGGGCTAATGAGCAGTTCTTC	-	TRBV27	TRBJ2-1	TRBD2
CASLAGDTDTQYF	TGTGCCAGCCTAGCGGGGGACACAGATACGCAGTATTTT	-	TRBV6-5	TRBJ2-3	TRBD2
CASSPADANYGYTF	TGTGCCAGCAGCCCGGCAGACGCTAACTATGGCTACACCTTC	few	TRBV28	TRBJ1-2	-
CASSPGGAFPGYTF	TGTGCCAGCAGCCCTGGCGGAGCGTTCCCTGGCTACACCTTC	-	TRBV7-2	TRBJ1-2	-
CSGQGVNTEAFF	TGCAGCGGACAGGGGGTGAACACTGAAGCTTTCTTT	-	TRBV29-1	TRBJ1-1	TRBD1
CASSQIMLNRDDTQYF	TGTGCCAGCAGCCAAATAATGTTGAACAGGGATGATACGCAGTATTTT	-	TRBV3-1/TRBV3-2	TRBJ2-3	-
CASSQDLNQPQHF	TGTGCCAGCAGCCAAGACCTGAATCAGCCCCAGCATTTT	few	TRBV4-2	TRBJ1-5	-
CASSQGMTGGRAEQYF	TGTGCCAGCAGCCAAGGGATGACAGGGGGCCGGGCCGAGCAGTACTTC	-	TRBV3-1/TRBV3-2	TRBJ2-7	TRBD1
CASSLAAGGTYNEQFF	TGTGCCAGCAGTTTAGCGGCGGGGGGCACCTACAATGAGCAGTTCTTC	-	TRBV28	TRBJ2-1	TRBD2
CASSLPPTNYGYTF	TGTGCCAGCAGCTTACCCCCCACAAACTATGGCTACACCTTC	-	TRBV7-2	TRBJ1-2	-
CASSIVPNQPQHF	TGTGCCAGTAGTATAGTGCCGAATCAGCCCCAGCATTTT	-	TRBV19	TRBJ1-5	-
CAISEPQGYSYEQYF	TGTGCCATCAGTGAGCCACAGGGGTACTCCTACGAGCAGTACTTC	-	TRBV10-3	TRBJ2-7	TRBD1
CASSLSGTGTGNTIYF	TGTGCCAGCAGTTTATCAGGGACAGGGACTGGAAACACCATATATTTT	-	TRBV28	TRBJ1-3	TRBD1
CATSPRSDYGYTF	TGTGCCACCAGCCCGAGGTCCGACTATGGCTACACCTTC	-	TRBV15	TRBJ1-2	-
CASTGAGALLNQPQHF	TGTGCCAGCACGGGGGCAGGAGCCTTACTCAATCAGCCCCAGCATTTT	-	TRBV2	TRBJ1-5	-
CASSVEGRMGTGELFF	TGTGCCAGCAGCGTAGAAGGGAGGATGGGCACCGGGGAGCTGTTTTTT	-	TRBV9	TRBJ2-2	-
CASSRDRQNQPQHF	TGTGCCAGTAGTAGGGACAGACAAAATCAGCCCCAGCATTTT	-	TRBV19	TRBJ1-5	TRBD1
CASQGTGARGNTIYF	TGTGCCAGCCAAGGGACAGGGGCCCGTGGAAACACCATATATTTT	-	TRBV25-1	TRBJ1-3	TRBD1
CASSVGGTGGNEQFF	TGTGCCAGCAGCGTAGGTGGGACAGGGGGCAATGAGCAGTTCTTC	-	TRBV9	TRBJ2-1	TRBD1
CASSLWDTQYF	TGTGCCAGCAGTTTATGGGATACGCAGTATTTT	once	TRBV28	TRBJ2-3	-
CASSYFIPAGVYPGNTIYF	TGTGCCAGCAGTTACTTCATTCCGGCGGGGGTTTACCCTGGAAACACCATATATTTT	-	TRBV6-2/TRBV6-3	TRBJ1-3	-
CSVETGEYPGEQYF	TGCAGCGTTGAAACAGGCGAGTATCCGGGCGAGCAGTACTTC	-	TRBV29-1	TRBJ2-7	-